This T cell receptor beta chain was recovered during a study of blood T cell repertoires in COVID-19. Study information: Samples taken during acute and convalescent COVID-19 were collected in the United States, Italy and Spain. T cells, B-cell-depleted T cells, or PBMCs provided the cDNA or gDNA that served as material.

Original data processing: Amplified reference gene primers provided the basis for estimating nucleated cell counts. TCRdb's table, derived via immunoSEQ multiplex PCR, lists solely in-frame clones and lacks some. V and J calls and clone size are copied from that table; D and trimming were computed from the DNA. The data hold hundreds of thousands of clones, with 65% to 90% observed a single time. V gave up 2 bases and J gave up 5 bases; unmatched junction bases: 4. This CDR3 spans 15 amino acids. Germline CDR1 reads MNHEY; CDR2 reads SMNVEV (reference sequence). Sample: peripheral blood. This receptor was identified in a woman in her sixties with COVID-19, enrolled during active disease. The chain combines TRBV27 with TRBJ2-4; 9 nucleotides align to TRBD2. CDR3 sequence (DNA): TGTGCCAGCAGTTTAGTTGGCGGGGGGGAAAACATTCAGTACTTC. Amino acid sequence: CASSLVGGGENIQYF.